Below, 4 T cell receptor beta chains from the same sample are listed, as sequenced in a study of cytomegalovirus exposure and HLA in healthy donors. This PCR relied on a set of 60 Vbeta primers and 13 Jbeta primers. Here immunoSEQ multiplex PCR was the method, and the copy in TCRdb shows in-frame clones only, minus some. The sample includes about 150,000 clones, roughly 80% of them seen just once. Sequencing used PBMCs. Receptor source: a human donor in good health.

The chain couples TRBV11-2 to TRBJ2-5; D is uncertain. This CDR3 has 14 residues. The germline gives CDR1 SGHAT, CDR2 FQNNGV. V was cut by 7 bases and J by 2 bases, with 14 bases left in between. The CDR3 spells CASKLYPLQETQYF. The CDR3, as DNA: TGTGCCAGCAAACTCTACCCCTTACAAGAGACCCAGTACTTC. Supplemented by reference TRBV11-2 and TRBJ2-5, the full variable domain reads EAGVAQSPRYKIIEKRQSVAFWCNPISGHATLYWYQQILGQGPKLLIQFQNNGVVDDSQLPKDRFSAERLKGVDSTLKIQPAKLEDSAVYLCASKLYPLQETQYFGPGTRLLVL.

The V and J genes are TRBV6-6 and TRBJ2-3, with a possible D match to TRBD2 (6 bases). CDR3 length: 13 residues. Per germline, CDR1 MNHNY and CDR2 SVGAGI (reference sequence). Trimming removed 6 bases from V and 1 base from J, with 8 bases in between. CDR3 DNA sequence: TGTGCCAGCAGGACTAGGGGCACAGATACGCAGTATTTT. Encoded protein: CASRTRGTDTQYF.

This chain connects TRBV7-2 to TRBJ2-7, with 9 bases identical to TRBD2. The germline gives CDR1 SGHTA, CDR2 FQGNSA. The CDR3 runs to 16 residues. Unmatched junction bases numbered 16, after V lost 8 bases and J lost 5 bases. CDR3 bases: TGTGCCAGCCCACCGGGGATAGCGGGAGTTTTCGACGAGCAGTACTTC. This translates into CASPPGIAGVFDEQYF. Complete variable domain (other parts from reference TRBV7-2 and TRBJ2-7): GAGVSQSPSNKVTEKGKDVELRCDPISGHTALYWYRQSLGQGLEFLIYFQGNSAPDKSGLPSDRFSAERTGGSVSTLTIQRTQQEDSAVYLCASPPGIAGVFDEQYFGPGTRLTVT.

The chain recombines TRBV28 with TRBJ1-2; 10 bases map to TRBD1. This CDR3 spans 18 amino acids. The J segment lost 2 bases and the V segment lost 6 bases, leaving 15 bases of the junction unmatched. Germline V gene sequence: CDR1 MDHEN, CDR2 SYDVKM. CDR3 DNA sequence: TGTGCCAGCAGGGTTTTATCTCTCGGGACAGGGGAGAACTATGGCTACACCTTC. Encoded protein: CASRVLSLGTGENYGYTF.